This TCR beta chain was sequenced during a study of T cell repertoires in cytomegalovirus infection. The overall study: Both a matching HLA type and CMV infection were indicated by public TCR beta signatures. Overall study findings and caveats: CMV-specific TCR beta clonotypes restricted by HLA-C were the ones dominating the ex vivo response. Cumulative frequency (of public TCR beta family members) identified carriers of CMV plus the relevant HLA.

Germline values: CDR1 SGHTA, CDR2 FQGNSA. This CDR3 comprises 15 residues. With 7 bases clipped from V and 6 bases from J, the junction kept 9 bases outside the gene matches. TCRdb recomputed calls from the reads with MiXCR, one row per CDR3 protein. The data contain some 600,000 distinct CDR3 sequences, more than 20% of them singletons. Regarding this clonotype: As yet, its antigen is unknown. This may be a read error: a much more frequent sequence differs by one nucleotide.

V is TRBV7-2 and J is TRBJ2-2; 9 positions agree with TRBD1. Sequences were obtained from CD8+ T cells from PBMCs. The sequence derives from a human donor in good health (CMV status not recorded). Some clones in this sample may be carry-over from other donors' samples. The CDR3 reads CASNNPGQGAGELFF. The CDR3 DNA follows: TGTGCCAGCAACAATCCGGGACAGGGAGCCGGGGAGCTGTTTTTT.